This T cell receptor (beta chain) was identified during a study of T cells in Graves' hyperthyroidism and ophthalmopathy. The CDR3 regions of TCR beta were amplified from RNA transcripts. The TCR CDR3 was amplified in a first-round RT-PCR using the HTBI primer set. TCRdb itself ran the multiplex PCR reads through MiXCR, one entry per CDR3 protein. The table records some 570,000 distinct CDR3 sequences, more than 13% of them present only once. Many counts were recorded for this clonotype. The CDR3 loop spans 18 amino acids. Trimming cost V 3 bases and J 4 bases; bases outside gene matches: 15. Germline CDR1 is MNHNS and CDR2 is SASEGT.

V and J are TRBV6-1 and TRBJ1-1; 9 bases align to TRBD1. Material: blood. This clonotype was sampled from a woman under 30 with Graves' ophthalmopathy. CDR3 amino acids: CASSDHAGTGTRSTEAFF. The CDR3 nucleotides read TGTGCCAGCAGTGACCATGCCGGGACAGGGACCAGGAGCACTGAAGCTTTCTTT.